Listed here are 12 T cell receptor beta chains from one sample, sequenced in a study of T cells in Graves' hyperthyroidism and ophthalmopathy. From RNA transcripts, TCR beta CDR3 regions were amplified. An initial round of RT-PCR targeting the TCR CDR3 relied on the HTBI primer set. Each CDR3 protein gets one entry after TCRdb re-called the multiplex PCR reads with MiXCR. The table records roughly 580,000 distinct CDR3 sequences, under 60% of them present only once. Sequencing was performed on peripheral blood or thyroid tissue (not recorded which). The receptors derive from a woman younger than 35 with Graves' hyperthyroidism.

V and J are TRBV19 and TRBJ1-1; 9 bases line up with TRBD1. This CDR3 region has 12 residues. The J segment lost 4 bases and the V segment lost 11 bases, leaving 5 bases of the junction unmatched. CDR1 LNHDA and CDR2 SQIVND come from the germline V gene (reference sequence). Here the CDR3 reads CAADRGGTEAFF. CDR3 nucleotides: TGTGCCGCGGACAGGGGAGGCACTGAAGCTTTCTTT.

The table lists this clonotype with many counts. The chain recombines TRBV10-3 with TRBJ2-7; D is unclear. The V gene's germline CDR1 is ENHRY and CDR2 SYGVKD. V lost 0 bases and J lost 4, with 10 bases in between. CDR3 length: 14 residues. CDR3 coding DNA: TGTGCCATCAGTGAGTCTCAACTCGGTTACGAGCAGTACTTC. This translates into CAISESQLGYEQYF.

V gene TRBV27 combines with J gene TRBJ1-4; the match to TRBD1 covers 9 bases. Germline V gene sequence: CDR1 MNHEY, CDR2 SMNVEV (reference sequence). CDR3 length equals 13 residues. The J segment lost 7 bases and the V segment lost 7 bases, leaving 4 bases of the junction unmatched. The CDR3 DNA follows: TGTGCCAGCATGGACAGGGGAAGTGAAAAACTGTTTTTT. This sequence encodes CASMDRGSEKLFF.

This clonotype was seen a handful of times. This chain links TRBV29-1 with TRBJ1-4; the D is unclear. V was shortened by 5 bases and J by 3 bases, with 13 bases between the two germline ends. This CDR3 is built from 14 residues. Germline V lookup: CDR1 SQVTM, CDR2 ANQGSEA. The CDR3 bases are TGCAGCGTTCAAAAGAGGGCTCCTAATGAAAAACTGTTTTTT. Amino acid sequence: CSVQKRAPNEKLFF.

Many counts were recorded for this clonotype. The gene calls are TRBV2 and TRBJ1-1, with D possibly TRBD1 on 5 matching bases. The CDR3 sequence is 14 residues long. Germline CDR1 is SNHLY and CDR2 is FYNNEI. Trimming shortened V by 8 bases and J by 0 bases, and 13 bases separated the two germline ends. The CDR3 loop reads CASFVQGLNTEAFF. CDR3 DNA sequence: TGTGCCAGCTTTGTGCAGGGCTTGAACACTGAAGCTTTCTTT.

J is TRBJ1-5 and V is TRBV3-1; tentatively, D is TRBD1 (6 bases). This CDR3 region has 16 residues. Germline values: CDR1 LGHDT, CDR2 YNNKEL (reference sequence). The germline V and J ends were trimmed by 1 base and 4 bases, with 14 bases remaining between them. The CDR3 DNA sequence: TGTGCCAGCAGCCAAGCATTTAGGGGGTCTAATCAGCCCCAGCATTTT. Translated, it gives CASSQAFRGSNQPQHF.

V and J are TRBV19 and TRBJ1-5; D perhaps matches TRBD1 (5 bases). V was clipped by 9 bases and J by 1 base, with 22 bases between them. Germline assignment: CDR1 LNHDA and CDR2 SQIVND (reference sequence). CDR3 size: 17 residues. The CDR3 nucleotides are TGTGCCAGCAGCCAAGATAGGCCAGGGAGGAGCAATCAGCCCCAGCATTTT. It codes for CASSQDRPGRSNQPQHF.

The CDR3 loop reads CSWGQENRSPLHF. In DNA, the CDR3 is TGCAGCTGGGGACAGGAGAATCGATCACCCCTCCACTTT. V gene TRBV29-1 combines with J gene TRBJ1-6, with 8 positions matching TRBD1. This CDR3 contains 13 residues. V lost 8 bases, J lost 10 bases, and 10 bases stayed unmatched. CDR1 SQVTM and CDR2 ANQGSEA come from the germline V gene.

This clonotype has only one observation. At one end the junction does not follow the germline gene, possibly because of a read error. The chain recombines TRBV25-1 with TRBJ1-2, with TRBD1 as a possible D gene (5 bases). The CDR3 covers 12 residues. Germline assignment: CDR1 MGHDK and CDR2 SYGVNS. Written as DNA, the CDR3 is TGTGCTAGCAGGGAGGGGCCCTATGGCTACACCTTC. It specifies CASREGPYGYTF.

The gene calls are TRBV2 and TRBJ2-5; D remains unclear. V lost 10 bases and J 7 bases, leaving 10 bases between the germline ends. The CDR3 spans 10 residues. CDR1 SNHLY and CDR2 FYNNEI come from the germline V gene. This chain's CDR3 is CATGPGTQYF. CDR3 DNA: TGTGCCACCGGCCCCGGGACCCAGTACTTC.

The chain uses TRBV27 and TRBJ1-2; unclear D gene. The CDR3 has 14 amino acids. CDR1 and CDR2 (germline): MNHEY, SMNVEV (reference sequence). V was trimmed by 6 bases and J by 6 bases, leaving 17 bases between them. CDR3 DNA: TGTGCCAGCAGCCAAGATCCAGGTTATCATGGCTACACCTTC. Amino acid sequence: CASSQDPGYHGYTF.

In its sample, this clonotype was seen once. The chain uses TRBV12-3 or TRBV12-4 and TRBJ2-5; the D is unclear. The ends were cut back, 11 bases at V and 2 bases at J, with 15 bases in the middle. The CDR3 runs 13 residues. This chain's CDR3 is CAWSEFRQETQYF. In DNA, the CDR3 is TGTGCCTGGAGTGAATTCCGGCAAGAGACCCAGTACTTC.